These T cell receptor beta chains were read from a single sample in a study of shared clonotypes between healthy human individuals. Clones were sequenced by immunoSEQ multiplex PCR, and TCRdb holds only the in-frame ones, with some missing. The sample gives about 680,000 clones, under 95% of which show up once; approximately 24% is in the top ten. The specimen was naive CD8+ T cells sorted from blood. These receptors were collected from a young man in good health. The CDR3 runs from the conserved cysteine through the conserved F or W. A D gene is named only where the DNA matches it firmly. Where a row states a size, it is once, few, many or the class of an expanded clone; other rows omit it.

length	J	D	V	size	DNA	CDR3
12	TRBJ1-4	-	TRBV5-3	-	TGTGCCAGAAAAAATCCGGAGGGGAAACTGTTTTTT	CARKNPEGKLFF
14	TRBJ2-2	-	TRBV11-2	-	TGTGCCACCTTTGGAGAACAGGGACCCGGGGAGCTGTTTTTT	CATFGEQGPGELFF
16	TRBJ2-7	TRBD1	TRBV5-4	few	TGTGCCAGCAGCCCCGAAACCGGGACAGCTATCTACGAGCAGTACTTC	CASSPETGTAIYEQYF
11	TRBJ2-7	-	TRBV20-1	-	TGCAGTCTCGGGGACGTGGACGAGCAGTACTTC	CSLGDVDEQYF
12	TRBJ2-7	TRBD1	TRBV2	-	TGTGCCAGCAGGGGGACAGTCTACGAGCAGTACTTC	CASRGTVYEQYF
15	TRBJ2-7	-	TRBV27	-	TGTGCCAGCAGTTTCCAGCATTCCACCACCTACGAGCAGTACTTC	CASSFQHSTTYEQYF
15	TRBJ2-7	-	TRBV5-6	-	TGTGCCAGCAGCTTGGTAGTTGTGACTACCTACGAGCAGTACTTC	CASSLVVVTTYEQYF
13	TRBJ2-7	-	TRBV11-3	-	TGTGCCAGCAGCTTAGACAGCTCCTACGAGCAGTACTTC	CASSLDSSYEQYF
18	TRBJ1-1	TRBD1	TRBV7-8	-	TGTGCCAGCAGCTTGCACAGGGGGGACGTAGAAATGAACACTGAAGCTTTCTTT	CASSLHRGDVEMNTEAFF
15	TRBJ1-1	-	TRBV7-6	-	TGTGCCAGCAGGAACACGGTCTCAAGAACGTCCGAAGCTTTCTTT	CASRNTVSRTSEAFF
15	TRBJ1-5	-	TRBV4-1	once	TGCGCCAGCAGCCAAGGCCCAGATAGCAATCAGCCCCAGCATTTT	CASSQGPDSNQPQHF
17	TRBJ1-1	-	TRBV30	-	TGTGCCTGGGAAAGACAGGCAAACAGGGAGTTGGACACTGAAGCTTTCTTT	CAWERQANRELDTEAFF
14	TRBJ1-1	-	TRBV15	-	TGTGCCACCAGCTTAAGGTTCGGCGACGCTGAAGCTTTCTTT	CATSLRFGDAEAFF
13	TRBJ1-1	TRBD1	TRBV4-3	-	TGCGCCAGCAGCCAAGAAAGGGGGCTCGGGGCTTTCTTT	CASSQERGLGAFF
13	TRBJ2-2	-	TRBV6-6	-	TGTGCCAGCAGTGAGCTCGGGGCCGGGGAGCTGTTTTTT	CASSELGAGELFF
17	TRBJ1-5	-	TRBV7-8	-	TGTGCCAGCAGCCCCCAAACCATCTCAAGGGGCAATCAGCCCCAGCATTTT	CASSPQTISRGNQPQHF
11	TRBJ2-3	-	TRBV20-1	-	TGCAGTGCTGCCAGCGGAAATACGCAGTATTTT	CSAASGNTQYF
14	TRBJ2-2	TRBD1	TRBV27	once	TGTGCCAGCAGCTCAGGGGGCCGCACCGGGGAGCTGTTTTTT	CASSSGGRTGELFF
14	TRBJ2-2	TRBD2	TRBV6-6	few	TGTGCCAACTACCAGCGGGAGCCCACCGGGGAGCTGTTTTTT	CANYQREPTGELFF
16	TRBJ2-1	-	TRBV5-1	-	TGCGCCAGCAGCTTGGCCCGGGGCTTTCTGGACAATGAGCAGTTCTTC	CASSLARGFLDNEQFF